This TCR beta chain derives from a study of Ad26.COV2.S vaccination and SARS-CoV-2 variants. Produced via immunoSEQ multiplex PCR; TCRdb's table is partial and in-frame only. The sample lists under 300,000 clones, around 85% occurring once. Regarding treatment: over 15 received Ad26.COV2.S at low or high dose, single or two shots; several received placebo; per-sample allocation not given. The investigators took samples on day 63 after the first vaccine or placebo injection. Based in Boston, the donor was an adult of 18-55 years. The CDR3 is 18 residues long. Germline V gene sequence: CDR1 SEHNR, CDR2 FQNEAQ (reference sequence). V shed 5 bases and J 9 bases; nucleotides not matched to a gene: 16.

This chain joins TRBV7-9 and TRBJ2-1, with 13 bases matching TRBD2. Material: peripheral blood, obtained in a trial of Ad26.COV2.S vaccine versus placebo. The receptor's source is a person aged 18-60 years who received the Ad26.COV2.S COVID-19 vaccine or a placebo. The CDR3 here is CASSTTWTSGGPGGEQFF. The DNA for the CDR3 is TGTGCCAGCAGCACCACTTGGACTAGCGGGGGCCCCGGCGGTGAGCAGTTCTTC.